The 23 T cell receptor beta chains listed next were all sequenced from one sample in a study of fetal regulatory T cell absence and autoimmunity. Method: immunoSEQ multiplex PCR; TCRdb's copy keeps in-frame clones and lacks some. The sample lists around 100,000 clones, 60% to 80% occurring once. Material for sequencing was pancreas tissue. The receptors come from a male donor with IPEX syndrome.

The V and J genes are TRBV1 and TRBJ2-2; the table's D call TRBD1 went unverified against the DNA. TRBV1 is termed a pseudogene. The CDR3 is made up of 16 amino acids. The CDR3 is CTSSQDWAINTGELFF. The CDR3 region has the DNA TGCACCAGCAGCCAAGACTGGGCTATTAACACCGGGGAGCTGTTTTTT.

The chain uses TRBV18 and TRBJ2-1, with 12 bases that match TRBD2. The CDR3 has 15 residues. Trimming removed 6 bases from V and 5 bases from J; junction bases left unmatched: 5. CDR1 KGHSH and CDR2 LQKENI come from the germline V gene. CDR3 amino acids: CASSYGLAGNNEQFF. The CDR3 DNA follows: TGTGCCAGCTCTTACGGACTAGCGGGGAACAATGAGCAGTTCTTC.

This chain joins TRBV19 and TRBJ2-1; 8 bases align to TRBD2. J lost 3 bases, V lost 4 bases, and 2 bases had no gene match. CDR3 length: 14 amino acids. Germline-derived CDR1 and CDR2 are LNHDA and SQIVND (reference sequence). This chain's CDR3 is CASSKGLVYNEQFF. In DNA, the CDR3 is TGTGCCAGTAGTAAGGGACTAGTCTACAATGAGCAGTTCTTC.

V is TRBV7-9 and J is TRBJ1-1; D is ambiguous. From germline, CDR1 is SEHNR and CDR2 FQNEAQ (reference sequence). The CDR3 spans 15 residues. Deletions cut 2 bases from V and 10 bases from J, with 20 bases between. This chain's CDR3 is CASSLLSREGLGAFF. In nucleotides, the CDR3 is TGTGCCAGCAGCTTACTCTCACGCGAGGGTTTGGGAGCTTTCTTT.

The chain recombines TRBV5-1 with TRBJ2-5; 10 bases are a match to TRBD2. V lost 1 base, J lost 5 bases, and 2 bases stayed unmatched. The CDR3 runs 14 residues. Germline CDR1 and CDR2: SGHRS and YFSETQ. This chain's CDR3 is CASSLHSGGETQYF. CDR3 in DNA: TGCGCCAGCAGCTTGCATAGCGGGGGGGAGACCCAGTACTTC.

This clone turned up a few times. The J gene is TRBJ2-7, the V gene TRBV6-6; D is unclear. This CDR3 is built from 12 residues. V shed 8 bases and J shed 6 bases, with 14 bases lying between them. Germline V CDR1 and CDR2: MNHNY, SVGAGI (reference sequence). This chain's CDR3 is CASSWIPGEQYF. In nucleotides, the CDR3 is TGTGCCAGCTCCTGGATCCCGGGCGAGCAGTACTTC.

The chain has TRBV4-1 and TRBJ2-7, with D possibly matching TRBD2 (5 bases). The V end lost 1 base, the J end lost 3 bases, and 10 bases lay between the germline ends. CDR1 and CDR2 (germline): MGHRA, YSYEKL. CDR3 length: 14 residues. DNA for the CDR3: TGCGCCAGCAGCCAAGCTACTAGGAGCTACGAGCAGTACTTC. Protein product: CASSQATRSYEQYF.

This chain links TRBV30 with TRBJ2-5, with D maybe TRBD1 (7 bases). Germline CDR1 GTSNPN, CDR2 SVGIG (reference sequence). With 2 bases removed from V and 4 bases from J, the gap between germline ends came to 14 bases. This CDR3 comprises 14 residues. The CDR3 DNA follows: TGTGCCTGGAGTCACAGGGGAGGCGGAGAGACCCAGTACTTC. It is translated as CAWSHRGGGETQYF.

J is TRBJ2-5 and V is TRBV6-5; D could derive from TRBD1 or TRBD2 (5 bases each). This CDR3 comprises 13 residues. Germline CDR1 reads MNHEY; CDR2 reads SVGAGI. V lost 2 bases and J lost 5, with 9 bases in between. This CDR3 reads CASSYLGEETQYF. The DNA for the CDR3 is TGTGCCAGCAGTTACCTAGGGGAGGAGACCCAGTACTTC.

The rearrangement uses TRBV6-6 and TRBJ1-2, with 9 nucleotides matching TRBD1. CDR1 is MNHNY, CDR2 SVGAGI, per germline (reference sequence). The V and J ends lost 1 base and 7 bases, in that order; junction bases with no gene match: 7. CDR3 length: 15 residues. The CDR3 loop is CASSYLGTGRGGYTF. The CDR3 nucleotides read TGTGCCAGCAGTTACTTAGGGACAGGGAGGGGTGGCTACACCTTC.

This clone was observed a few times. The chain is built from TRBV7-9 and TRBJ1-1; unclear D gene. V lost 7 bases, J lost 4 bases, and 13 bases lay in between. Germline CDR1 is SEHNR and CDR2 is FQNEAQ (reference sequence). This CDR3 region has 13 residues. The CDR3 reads CASIRYGSTEAFF. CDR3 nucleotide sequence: TGTGCCAGCATCCGTTATGGGAGCACTGAAGCTTTCTTT.

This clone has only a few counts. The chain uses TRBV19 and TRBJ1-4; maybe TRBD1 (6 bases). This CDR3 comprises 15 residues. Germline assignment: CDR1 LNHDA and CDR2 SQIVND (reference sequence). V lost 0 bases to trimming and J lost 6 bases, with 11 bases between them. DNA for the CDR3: TGTGCCAGTAGTATAGATAGCAGGGGCCATGAAAAACTGTTTTTT. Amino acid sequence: CASSIDSRGHEKLFF.

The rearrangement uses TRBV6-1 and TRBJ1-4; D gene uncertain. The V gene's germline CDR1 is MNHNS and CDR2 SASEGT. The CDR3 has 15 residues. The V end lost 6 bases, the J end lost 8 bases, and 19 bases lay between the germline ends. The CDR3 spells CASRPDSGLGEKLFF. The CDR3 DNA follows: TGTGCCAGCAGACCCGATTCTGGGCTGGGAGAAAAACTGTTTTTT.

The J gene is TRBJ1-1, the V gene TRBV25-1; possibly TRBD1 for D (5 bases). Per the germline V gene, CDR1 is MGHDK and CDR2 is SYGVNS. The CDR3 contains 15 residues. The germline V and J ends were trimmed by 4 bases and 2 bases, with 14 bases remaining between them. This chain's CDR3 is CASSGPRGGNTEAFF. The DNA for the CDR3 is TGTGCCAGCAGTGGACCGAGGGGAGGAAACACTGAAGCTTTCTTT. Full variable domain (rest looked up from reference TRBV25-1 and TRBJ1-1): EADIYQTPRYLVIGTGKKITLECSQTMGHDKMYWYQQDPGMELHLIHYSYGVNSTEKGDLSSESTVSRIRTEHFPLTLESARPSHTSQYLCASSGPRGGNTEAFFGQGTRLTVV.

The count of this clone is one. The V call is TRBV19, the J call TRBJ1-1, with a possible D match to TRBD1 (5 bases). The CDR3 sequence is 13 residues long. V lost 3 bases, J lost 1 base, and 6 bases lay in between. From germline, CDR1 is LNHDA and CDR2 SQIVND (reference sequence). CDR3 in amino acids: CASSMGGNTEAFF. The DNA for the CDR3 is TGTGCCAGTAGTATGGGGGGGAACACTGAAGCTTTCTTT.

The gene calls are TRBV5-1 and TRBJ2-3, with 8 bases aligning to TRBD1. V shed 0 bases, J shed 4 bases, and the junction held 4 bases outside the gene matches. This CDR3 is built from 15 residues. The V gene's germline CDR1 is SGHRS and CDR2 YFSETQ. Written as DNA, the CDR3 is TGCGCCAGCAGCTTGGAAGACAGGGGCGCAGATACGCAGTATTTT. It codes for CASSLEDRGADTQYF.

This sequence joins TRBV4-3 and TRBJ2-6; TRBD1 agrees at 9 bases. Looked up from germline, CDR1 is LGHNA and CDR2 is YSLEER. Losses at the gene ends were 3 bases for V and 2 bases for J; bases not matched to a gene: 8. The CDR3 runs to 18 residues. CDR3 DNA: TGCGCCAGCAGCCAGGCCGGGACAGGGTATGCTGGGGCCAACGTCCTGACTTTC. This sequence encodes CASSQAGTGYAGANVLTF.

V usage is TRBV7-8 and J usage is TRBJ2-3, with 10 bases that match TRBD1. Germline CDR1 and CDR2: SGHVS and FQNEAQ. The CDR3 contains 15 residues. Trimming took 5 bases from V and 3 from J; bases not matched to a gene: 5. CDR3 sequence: CASSRRTGGTDTQYF. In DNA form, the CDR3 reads TGTGCCAGCAGCCGCCGGACAGGGGGTACAGATACGCAGTATTTT.

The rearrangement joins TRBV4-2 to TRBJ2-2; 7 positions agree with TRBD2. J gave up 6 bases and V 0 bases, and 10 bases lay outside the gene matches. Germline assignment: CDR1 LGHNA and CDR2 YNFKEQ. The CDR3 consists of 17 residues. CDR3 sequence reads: CASSQDGGGSGPGELFF. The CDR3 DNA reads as TGTGCCAGCAGCCAAGATGGAGGCGGGAGTGGACCCGGGGAGCTGTTTTTT.

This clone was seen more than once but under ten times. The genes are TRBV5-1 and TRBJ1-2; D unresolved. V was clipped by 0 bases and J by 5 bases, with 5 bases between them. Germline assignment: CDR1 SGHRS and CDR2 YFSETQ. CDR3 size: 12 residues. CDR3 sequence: CASSLAGYGYTF. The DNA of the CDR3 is TGCGCCAGCAGCTTGGCGGGGTATGGCTACACCTTC.

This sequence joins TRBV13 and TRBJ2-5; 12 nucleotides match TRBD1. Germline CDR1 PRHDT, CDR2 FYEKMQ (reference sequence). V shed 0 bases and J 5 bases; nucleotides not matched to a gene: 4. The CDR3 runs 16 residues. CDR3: CASSLGGTGGAETQYF. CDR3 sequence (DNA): TGTGCCAGCAGCTTAGGCGGGACAGGGGGCGCCGAGACCCAGTACTTC.

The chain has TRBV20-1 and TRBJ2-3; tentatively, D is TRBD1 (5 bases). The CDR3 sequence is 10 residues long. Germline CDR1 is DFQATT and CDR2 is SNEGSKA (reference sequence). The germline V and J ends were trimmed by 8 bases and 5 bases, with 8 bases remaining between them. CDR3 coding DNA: TGCAGTTTCGGACAAGATACGCAGTATTTT. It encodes CSFGQDTQYF.

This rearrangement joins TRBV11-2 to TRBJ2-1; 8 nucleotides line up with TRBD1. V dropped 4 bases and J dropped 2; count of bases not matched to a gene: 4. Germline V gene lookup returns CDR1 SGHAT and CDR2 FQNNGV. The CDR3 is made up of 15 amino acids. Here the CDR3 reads CASSWRDRTYNEQFF. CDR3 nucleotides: TGTGCCAGCAGCTGGCGGGACAGGACCTACAATGAGCAGTTCTTC.